One sample yielded the 32 T cell receptor beta chains listed below, sequenced in a study of blood T cell repertoires in COVID-19. TCRdb keeps only in-frame clones here, not all; method: immunoSEQ multiplex PCR. The sample contains approximately 400,000 clones, 81% of which appear only once. Sequencing used peripheral blood. The receptors were sampled from a human donor with acute or convalescent COVID-19. The donor label of this sample is uncertain.

Only one count was recorded for this clone. The chain has TRBV7-8 and TRBJ1-6; TRBD1 matches at 7 bases. Losses at the gene ends were 0 bases for V and 5 bases for J; bases not matched to a gene: 4. In germline, CDR1 is SGHVS, CDR2 FQNEAQ. This CDR3 is built from 16 residues. The CDR3 protein is CASSLARTGDNSPLHF. The CDR3 nucleotides read TGTGCCAGCAGCTTAGCGCGCACAGGGGATAATTCACCCCTCCACTTT.

The J gene is TRBJ2-1, the V gene TRBV15; D is perhaps TRBD1 (6 bases). CDR3 length: 15 residues. V was shortened by 1 base and J by 4 bases, with 11 bases between the two germline ends. Germline V gene lookup returns CDR1 LNHNV and CDR2 YYDKDF (reference sequence). The CDR3 sequence: CATSRGRGGYNEQFF. In DNA, the CDR3 is TGTGCCACCAGCAGAGGCAGGGGCGGGTACAATGAGCAGTTCTTC.

The rearrangement uses TRBV2 and TRBJ1-6; perhaps TRBD1 as D (6 bases). CDR1 and CDR2 (germline): SNHLY, FYNNEI. Trimming removed 7 bases from V and 5 bases from J, with 12 bases in between. The CDR3 has 14 residues. The CDR3 DNA reads as TGTGCCAGCAATAATGGGGGCAATAATTCACCCCTCCACTTT. It encodes CASNNGGNNSPLHF.

J is TRBJ2-5 and V is TRBV28; 9 bases fit TRBD1. CDR3 length equals 13 residues. The germline gives CDR1 MDHEN, CDR2 SYDVKM. V trimming: 6 bases; J trimming: 6 bases; junction bases outside the gene matches: 5. The CDR3 protein is CASSWTGVKTQYF. The DNA for the CDR3 is TGTGCCAGCAGCTGGACAGGGGTAAAGACCCAGTACTTC.

This chain joins TRBV7-6 and TRBJ2-2; D gene ambiguous. Between the trimmed V and J ends, which lost 0 bases and 10 bases, there was a span of 3 bases. This CDR3 contains 11 residues. Per the germline V gene, CDR1 is SGHVS and CDR2 is FNYEAQ. Written as DNA, the CDR3 is TGTGCCAGCAGCTTAGCCCTGGAGCTGTTTTTT. Its translation is CASSLALELFF. The variable domain in full, with the rest retrieved from reference TRBV7-6 and TRBJ2-2, is GAGVSQSPRYKVTKRGQDVALRCDPISGHVSLYWYRQALGQGPEFLTYFNYEAQQDKSGLPNDRFSAERPEGSISTLTIQRTEQRDSAMYRCASSLALELFFGEGSRLTVL.

The chain couples TRBV20-1 to TRBJ2-3, with 7 bases identical to TRBD2. V shed 0 bases and J 11 bases; nucleotides not matched to a gene: 2. This CDR3 region has 11 residues. From germline, CDR1 is DFQATT and CDR2 SNEGSKA (reference sequence). The CDR3 loop is CSAREEREQYF. Written as DNA, the CDR3 is TGCAGTGCTAGAGAAGAGCGGGAGCAGTATTTT.

The rearrangement uses TRBV19 and TRBJ2-7; D gene unclear. The end of the DNA is better explained by TRBJ2-1, so the J call may be wrong. The CDR3 is 13 amino acids. Germline V gene lookup returns CDR1 LNHDA and CDR2 SQIVND (reference sequence). DNA of the CDR3: TGTGCCAGTAGTATATATGGTTTGAAAGGACAGTTCTTC. Translated: CASSIYGLKGQFF.

With respect to this clone: Because the CDR3's place on the DNA is in doubt, the DNA is left out and the CDR3 is given as listed by TCRdb. The V call is TRBV21-1, the J call TRBJ1-3; the tabulated D call, TRBD1, remains unverified against the DNA. TRBV21-1 is a documented pseudogene. Including both end residues, the CDR3 is 21 amino acids long. CDR3 in amino acids: CASSKNGVGQGADRIGNTIYF.

This chain joins TRBV7-9 and TRBJ2-3; perhaps TRBD1 as D (6 bases). This CDR3 has 15 amino acids. V lost 7 bases and J 2 bases, leaving 16 bases between the germline ends. Germline V CDR1 and CDR2: SEHNR, FQNEAQ (reference sequence). CDR3: CASTTTGLLTDTQYF. Written as DNA, the CDR3 is TGTGCCAGCACCACAACAGGGCTTCTCACAGATACGCAGTATTTT.

The chain recombines TRBV6-5 with TRBJ2-2; 8 bases line up with TRBD1. The CDR3 contains 13 residues. Germline V gene sequence: CDR1 MNHEY, CDR2 SVGAGI. The V gene end was trimmed by 7 bases and the J gene end by 8 bases; junction bases not matched to a gene: 6. This chain's CDR3 is CASTDRGHGELFF. The CDR3 DNA reads as TGTGCCAGCACCGACAGGGGTCATGGGGAGCTGTTTTTT.

The chain combines TRBV5-1 with TRBJ1-1; perhaps TRBD1 as D (6 bases). This CDR3 region has 13 residues. V shed 4 bases and J shed 8 bases, with 15 bases lying between them. Germline loops: CDR1 SGHRS, CDR2 YFSETQ. Written as DNA, the CDR3 is TGCGCCAGCAGCCGCACAGGGAGCTGGGAAGCTTTCTTT. Its protein is CASSRTGSWEAFF.

This sequence joins TRBV5-6 and TRBJ1-2; a possible D gene is TRBD1 (5 bases). Germline-derived CDR1 and CDR2 are SGHDT and YYEEEE. The CDR3 covers 16 residues. With 3 bases removed from V and 2 bases from J, the gap between germline ends came to 17 bases. The CDR3 loop is CASSSFGGGDNYGYTF. The CDR3, as DNA: TGTGCCAGCAGCTCCTTTGGGGGGGGAGACAACTATGGCTACACCTTC.

The J gene is TRBJ2-7, the V gene TRBV19, with 10 bases identical to TRBD1. CDR3 size: 12 residues. The ends lost 6 bases at V and 6 bases at J; junction bases unmatched: 2. Germline lookup yields CDR1 LNHDA and CDR2 SQIVND (reference sequence). CDR3 nucleotide sequence: TGTGCCAGTAGGAGACAGGGGGCCGAGCAGTACTTC. Translation gives CASRRQGAEQYF.

DNA of the CDR3: TGCGCCAGCAGCTTGGATGTTCTAGCGAACTCCTACGAGCAGTACTTC. Protein product: CASSLDVLANSYEQYF. V usage is TRBV5-1 and J usage is TRBJ2-7; D is possibly TRBD2 (6 bases). V was pared by 0 bases and J by 0 bases, with 13 bases between. Germline CDR1 SGHRS, CDR2 YFSETQ. The CDR3 consists of 16 residues.

This clone came up once. The V call is TRBV30, the J call TRBJ1-1; unclear D gene. CDR3 size: 13 residues. Per germline, CDR1 GTSNPN and CDR2 SVGIG (reference sequence). V was pared by 4 bases and J by 0 bases, with 9 bases between. CDR3 protein: CAWTHGVNTEAFF. DNA for the CDR3: TGTGCCTGGACCCACGGGGTGAACACTGAAGCTTTCTTT.

CDR3 sequence (DNA): TGTGCCAGCAACAACAGGGGTCTAGGCCAAGAGACCCAGTACTTC. It is translated as CASNNRGLGQETQYF. The chain recombines TRBV5-4 with TRBJ2-5, with 7 bases that match TRBD1. Germline V gene data show CDR1 as SGHNT and CDR2 as YYREEE (reference sequence). V shed 6 bases, J shed 1 base, and the junction held 9 bases outside the gene matches. This CDR3 contains 15 residues.

This clone was seen only a few times. The chain couples TRBV11-2 to TRBJ2-5; the D gene is possibly TRBD1 (5 bases). There are 15 residues in the CDR3. V shed 0 bases and J shed 3 bases, with 11 bases lying between them. Germline loops: CDR1 SGHAT, CDR2 FQNNGV. As DNA, the CDR3 is TGTGCCAGCAGCTTAGATGGGGCAGCAGAAGAGACCCAGTACTTC. Protein product: CASSLDGAAEETQYF.

The chain carries TRBV4-1 and TRBJ1-5; D is possibly TRBD1 (5 bases). This CDR3 has 15 amino acids. CDR1 MGHRA and CDR2 YSYEKL come from the germline V gene. With 0 bases removed from V and 5 bases from J, the gap between germline ends came to 11 bases. DNA for the CDR3: TGCGCCAGCAGCCAAGATGGGGCAGAGTATCAGCCCCAGCATTTT. Its protein product is CASSQDGAEYQPQHF.

This rearrangement joins TRBV28 to TRBJ1-5, with TRBD1 matching 8 bases. This CDR3 is 17 amino acids long. Trimming removed 7 bases from V and 4 bases from J; junction bases left unmatched: 15. Germline CDR1 and CDR2: MDHEN and SYDVKM. DNA for the CDR3: TGTGCCAGCATCCCGGCCCTGAGGGACAGGATAAATCAGCCCCAGCATTTT. It codes for CASIPALRDRINQPQHF.

The chain couples TRBV30 to TRBJ2-3, with 9 bases fitting TRBD2. The CDR3 contains 16 residues. Germline V gene sequence: CDR1 GTSNPN, CDR2 SVGIG (reference sequence). V was pared by 0 bases and J by 2 bases, with 6 bases of the junction left unmatched. CDR3 region: CAWSVGAGGHTDTQYF. The CDR3 DNA reads TGTGCCTGGAGTGTCGGAGCGGGGGGACACACAGATACGCAGTATTTT.

This chain links TRBV30 with TRBJ2-3, with TRBD2 identical over 11 bases. J lost 0 bases, V lost 1 base, and 3 bases had no gene match. CDR3 length: 16 residues. CDR1 GTSNPN and CDR2 SVGIG come from the germline V gene (reference sequence). The CDR3, as DNA: TGTGCCTGGAGTGAAGGACTAGCGGGCAGCACAGATACGCAGTATTTT. The encoded protein is CAWSEGLAGSTDTQYF. The complete variable domain, with remaining parts taken from reference TRBV30 and TRBJ2-3, reads SQTIHQWPATLVQPVGSPLSLECTVEGTSNPNLYWYRQAAGRGLQLLFYSVGIGQISSEVPQNLSASRPQDRQFILSSKKLLLSDSGFYLCAWSEGLAGSTDTQYFGPGTRLTVL.

This rearrangement joins TRBV7-8 to TRBJ1-4; perhaps TRBD1 as D (5 bases). CDR1 is SGHVS and CDR2 is FQNEAQ in the germline V gene. The germline V and J ends were trimmed by 5 bases and 4 bases, with 14 bases remaining between them. The CDR3 covers 15 residues. The CDR3 bases are TGTGCCAGCAGCCCTTGGACAACTAATAATGAAAAACTGTTTTTT. Translating gives CASSPWTTNNEKLFF.

With regard to this clone: Germline is not matched at one junction end, which may reflect a read error. The gene calls are TRBV24-1 and TRBJ2-6; D is perhaps TRBD2 (7 bases). The length of the CDR3 is 15 residues. CDR1 and CDR2 (germline): KGHDR, SFDVKD. The CDR3 is CASSTGGAGANVLTF. The CDR3 DNA sequence: TGTGCCTCCAGTACGGGGGGCGCTGGGGCCAACGTCCTGACTTTC.

The chain has TRBV12-3 or TRBV12-4 and TRBJ1-2, with 9 nucleotides matching TRBD1. V gave up 1 base and J gave up 6 bases; unmatched junction bases: 0. The CDR3 is 13 residues long. This CDR3 is CASSLGTGDGYTF. Written as DNA, the CDR3 is TGTGCCAGCAGTTTAGGGACAGGGGATGGCTACACCTTC.

The chain employs TRBV19 and TRBJ2-7, with 9 nucleotides matching TRBD2. V dropped 5 bases and J dropped 2; count of bases not matched to a gene: 10. Germline V lookup: CDR1 LNHDA, CDR2 SQIVND (reference sequence). The CDR3 loop spans 16 amino acids. The CDR3 spells CASSVEGLAGTYEQYF. Written as DNA, the CDR3 is TGTGCCAGTAGTGTCGAGGGGCTAGCGGGGACCTACGAGCAGTACTTC.

V usage is TRBV6-6 and J usage is TRBJ1-5; the D is unclear. Trimming shortened V by 6 bases and J by 3 bases, and 18 bases separated the two germline ends. Germline CDR1 MNHNY, CDR2 SVGAGI (reference sequence). The CDR3 has 16 residues. The CDR3 DNA is TGTGCCAGCAGGGAGACCGGGTCCTTAATCAATCAGCCCCAGCATTTT. Its protein is CASRETGSLINQPQHF.

This clone has more than one count but fewer than ten. The gene calls are TRBV28 and TRBJ2-5; 9 nucleotides align to TRBD1. The CDR3 spans 15 residues. Germline V gene data show CDR1 as MDHEN and CDR2 as SYDVKM. After removal of 3 bases from V and 7 bases from J, the junction contained 9 bases not matched to a gene. CDR3 DNA sequence: TGTGCCAGCAGTTTTGGGGACAGGGATTTAGGGACCCAGTACTTC. Residues: CASSFGDRDLGTQYF.

Only a few counts were recorded for this clone. This chain links TRBV7-8 with TRBJ2-3; 8 bases fit TRBD2. There are 15 residues in the CDR3. With 7 bases clipped from V and 1 base from J, the junction kept 7 bases outside the gene matches. Germline V CDR1 and CDR2: SGHVS, FQNEAQ. In nucleotides, the CDR3 is TGTGCCAGCACGACAGGACTAGCCGGCACAGATACGCAGTATTTT. Amino acid sequence: CASTTGLAGTDTQYF.

CDR3 sequence: CASARTAYGYTF. For the CDR3, the DNA is TGTGCCAGCGCACGGACAGCCTATGGCTACACCTTC. The chain couples TRBV9 to TRBJ1-2; possible D gene TRBD1, 6 bases. The V and J ends lost 7 bases and 4 bases respectively, with 11 bases between them. Germline CDR1 is SGDLS and CDR2 is YYNGEE. The CDR3 spans 12 residues.

This clone has a single count. CDR3 sequence: CSVGFDRVGTEAFF. The CDR3 DNA sequence: TGCAGCGTTGGTTTCGACAGGGTGGGCACTGAAGCTTTCTTT. The chain carries TRBV29-1 and TRBJ1-1; TRBD1 matches at 7 bases. Trimming removed 4 bases from V and 4 bases from J; junction bases left unmatched: 9. This CDR3 spans 14 amino acids. In germline, CDR1 is SQVTM, CDR2 ANQGSEA.

The chain uses TRBV24-1 and TRBJ2-3; D gene unclear. This CDR3 is built from 13 residues. Deletions cut 2 bases from V and 4 bases from J, with 6 bases between. In germline, CDR1 is KGHDR, CDR2 SFDVKD. This CDR3 reads CATSDSVPDTQYF. CDR3 coding DNA: TGTGCCACCAGTGATTCCGTTCCAGATACGCAGTATTTT.

The V and J genes are TRBV28 and TRBJ1-4; 11 nucleotides line up with TRBD1. CDR1 and CDR2 (germline): MDHEN, SYDVKM. After removal of 6 bases from V and 1 base from J, the junction contained 7 bases not matched to a gene. The CDR3 has 17 residues. CDR3 protein: CASSGQGATKTNEKLFF. The CDR3 DNA reads as TGTGCCAGCAGCGGACAGGGGGCGACCAAAACTAATGAAAAACTGTTTTTT.